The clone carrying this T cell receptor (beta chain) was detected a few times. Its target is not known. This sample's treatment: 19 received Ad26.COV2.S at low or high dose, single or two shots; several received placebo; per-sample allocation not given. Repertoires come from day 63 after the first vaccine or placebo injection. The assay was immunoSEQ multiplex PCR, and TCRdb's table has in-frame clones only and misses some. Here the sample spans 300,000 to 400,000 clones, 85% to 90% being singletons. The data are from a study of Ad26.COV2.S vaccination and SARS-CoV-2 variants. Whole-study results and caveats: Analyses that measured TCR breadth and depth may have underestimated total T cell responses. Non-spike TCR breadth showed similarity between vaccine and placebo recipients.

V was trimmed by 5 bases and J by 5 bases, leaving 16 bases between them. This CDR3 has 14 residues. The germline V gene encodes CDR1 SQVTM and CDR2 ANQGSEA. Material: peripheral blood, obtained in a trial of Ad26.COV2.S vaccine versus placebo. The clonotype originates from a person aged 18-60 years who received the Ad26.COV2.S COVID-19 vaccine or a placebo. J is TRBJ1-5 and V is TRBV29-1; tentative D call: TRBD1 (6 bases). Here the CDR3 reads CSVSPSDRDQPQHF. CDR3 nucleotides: TGCAGCGTTTCACCGTCGGACAGAGATCAGCCCCAGCATTTT. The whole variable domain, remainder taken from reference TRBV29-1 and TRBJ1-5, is SAVISQKPSRDICQRGTSLTIQCQVDSQVTMMFWYRQQPGQSLTLIATANQGSEATYESGFVIDKFPISRPNLTFSTLTVSNMSPEDSSIYLCSVSPSDRDQPQHFGDGTRLSIL.